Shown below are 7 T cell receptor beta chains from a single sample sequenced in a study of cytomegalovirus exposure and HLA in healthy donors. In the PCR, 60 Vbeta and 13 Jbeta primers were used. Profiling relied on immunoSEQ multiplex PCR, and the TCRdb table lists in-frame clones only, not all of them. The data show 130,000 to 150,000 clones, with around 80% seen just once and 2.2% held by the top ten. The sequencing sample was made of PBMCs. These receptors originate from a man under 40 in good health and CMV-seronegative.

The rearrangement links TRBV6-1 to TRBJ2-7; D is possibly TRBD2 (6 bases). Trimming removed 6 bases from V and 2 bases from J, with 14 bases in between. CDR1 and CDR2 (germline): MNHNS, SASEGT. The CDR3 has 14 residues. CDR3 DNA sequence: TGTGCCAGCAGCCCGGCGGGGATAACCTACGAGCAGTACTTC. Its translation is CASSPAGITYEQYF.

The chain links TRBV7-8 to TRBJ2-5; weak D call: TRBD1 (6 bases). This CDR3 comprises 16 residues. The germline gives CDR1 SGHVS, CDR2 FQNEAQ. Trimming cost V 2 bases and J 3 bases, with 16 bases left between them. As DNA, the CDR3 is TGTGCCAGCAGCTTAAGAGGGTTGGGACACGAAGAGACCCAGTACTTC. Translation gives CASSLRGLGHEETQYF.

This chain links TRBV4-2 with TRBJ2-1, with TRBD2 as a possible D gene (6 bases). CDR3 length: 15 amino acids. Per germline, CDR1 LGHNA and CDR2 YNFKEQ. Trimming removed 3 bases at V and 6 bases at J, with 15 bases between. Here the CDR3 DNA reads TGTGCCAGCAGCCACGGGGGAGCGAGGTCCAATGAGCAGTTCTTC. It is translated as CASSHGGARSNEQFF.

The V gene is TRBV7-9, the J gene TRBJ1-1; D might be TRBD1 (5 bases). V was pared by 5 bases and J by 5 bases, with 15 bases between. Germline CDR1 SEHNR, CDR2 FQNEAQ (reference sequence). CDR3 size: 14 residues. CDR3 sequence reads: CASSPLGGWTEAFF. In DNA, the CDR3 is TGTGCCAGCAGCCCCCTGGGGGGGTGGACTGAAGCTTTCTTT.

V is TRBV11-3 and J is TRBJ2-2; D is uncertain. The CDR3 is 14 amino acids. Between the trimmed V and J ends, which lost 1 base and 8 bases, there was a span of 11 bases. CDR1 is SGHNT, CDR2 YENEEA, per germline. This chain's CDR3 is CASSLGGHEGELFF. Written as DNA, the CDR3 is TGTGCCAGCAGCTTAGGTGGCCATGAAGGGGAGCTGTTTTTT. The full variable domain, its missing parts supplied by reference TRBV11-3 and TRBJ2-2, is EAGVVQSPRYKIIEKKQPVAFWCNPISGHNTLYWYLQNLGQGPELLIRYENEEAVDDSQLPKDRFSAERLKGVDSTLKIQPAELGDSAVYLCASSLGGHEGELFFGEGSRLTVL.

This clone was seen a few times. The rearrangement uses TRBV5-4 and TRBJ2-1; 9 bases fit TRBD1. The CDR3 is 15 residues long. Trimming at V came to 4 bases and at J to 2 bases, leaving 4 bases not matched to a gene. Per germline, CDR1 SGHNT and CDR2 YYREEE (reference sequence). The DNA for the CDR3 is TGTGCCAGCAGCCGGGGACAGGGAACCTACAATGAGCAGTTCTTC. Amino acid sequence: CASSRGQGTYNEQFF.

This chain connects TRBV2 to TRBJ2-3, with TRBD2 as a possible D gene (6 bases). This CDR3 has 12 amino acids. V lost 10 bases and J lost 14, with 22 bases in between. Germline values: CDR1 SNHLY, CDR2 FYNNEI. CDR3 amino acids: CAISLTSPHAYF. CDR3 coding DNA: TGTGCCATCTCCCTTACTAGCCCACATGCGTATTTT.